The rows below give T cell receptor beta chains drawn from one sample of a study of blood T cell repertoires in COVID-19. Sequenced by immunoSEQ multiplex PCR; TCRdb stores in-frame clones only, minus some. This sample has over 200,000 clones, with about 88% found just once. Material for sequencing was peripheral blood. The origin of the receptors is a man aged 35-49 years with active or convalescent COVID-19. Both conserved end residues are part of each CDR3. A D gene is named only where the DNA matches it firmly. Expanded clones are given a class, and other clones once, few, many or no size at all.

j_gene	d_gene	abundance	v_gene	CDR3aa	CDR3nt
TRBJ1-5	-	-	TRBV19	CASSLAPYNQPQHF	TGTGCCAGTAGTTTGGCACCATATAATCAGCCCCAGCATTTT
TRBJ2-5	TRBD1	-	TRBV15	CATSRNRGQETQYF	TGTGCCACCAGCAGGAACAGGGGGCAAGAGACCCAGTACTTC
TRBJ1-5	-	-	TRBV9	CASSVGGGSQPQHF	TGTGCCAGCAGCGTAGGAGGGGGTAGTCAGCCCCAGCATTTT
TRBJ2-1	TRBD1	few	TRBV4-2	CASSQEDWGQAYNEQFF	TGTGCCAGCAGCCAAGAGGACTGGGGACAGGCCTACAATGAGCAGTTCTTC
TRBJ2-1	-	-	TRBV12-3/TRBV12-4	CASSWDSANEQFF	TGTGCCAGCAGTTGGGACTCCGCGAATGAGCAGTTCTTC
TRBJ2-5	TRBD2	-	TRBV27	CASSFLAENQETQYF	TGTGCCAGCAGTTTTCTAGCGGAGAACCAAGAGACCCAGTACTTC
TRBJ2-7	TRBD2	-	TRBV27	CASRGTSSEQYF	TGTGCCAGCCGGGGGACTAGCAGCGAGCAGTACTTC
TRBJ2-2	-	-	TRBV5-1	CASSLYPLGNTGELFF	TGCGCCAGCAGCTTGTACCCCCTCGGGAACACCGGGGAGCTGTTTTTT
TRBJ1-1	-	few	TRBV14	CASSRPGRNTEAFF	TGTGCCAGCAGCCGCCCAGGGCGGAACACTGAAGCTTTCTTT
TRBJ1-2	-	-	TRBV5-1	CASSLVPGLDYGYTF	TGCGCCAGCAGCTTGGTTCCAGGTCTGGACTATGGCTACACCTTC
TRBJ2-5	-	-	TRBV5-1	CASSAIRPQETQYF	TGCGCCAGCAGCGCTATCAGGCCACAAGAGACCCAGTACTTC
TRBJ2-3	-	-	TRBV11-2	CASSFILGGTTDTQYF	TGTGCCAGCAGCTTTATTTTAGGGGGTACCACAGATACGCAGTATTTT
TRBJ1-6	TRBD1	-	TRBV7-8	CASSANRDRENSPLHF	TGTGCCAGCAGCGCAAACCGGGACAGGGAGAATTCACCCCTCCACTTT
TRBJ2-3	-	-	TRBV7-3	CASSLLVGRRGHEYF	TGTGCCAGCAGCTTATTGGTAGGGCGGCGGGGCCACGAGTATTTT
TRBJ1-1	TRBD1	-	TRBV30	CAWVDRALSAFF	TGTGCCTGGGTGGACAGGGCCCTATCTGCTTTCTTT
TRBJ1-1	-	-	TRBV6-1	CASSERGGRTEAFF	TGTGCCAGCAGTGAACGCGGAGGTCGCACTGAAGCTTTCTTT
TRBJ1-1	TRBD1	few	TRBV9	CASSPRQGQNTEAFF	TGTGCCAGCAGCCCTCGACAGGGGCAGAACACTGAAGCTTTCTTT
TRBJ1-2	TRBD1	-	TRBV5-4	CASSLGQGSNYGYTF	TGTGCCAGCAGCTTGGGACAGGGGAGTAACTATGGCTACACCTTC
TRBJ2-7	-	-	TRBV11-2	CASSGGYEQYF	TGTGCCAGCAGCGGGGGGTACGAGCAGTACTTC
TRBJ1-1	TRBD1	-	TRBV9	CASSATAGTGKLEAFF	TGTGCCAGCAGCGCGACAGCCGGGACAGGGAAGCTCGAAGCTTTCTTT
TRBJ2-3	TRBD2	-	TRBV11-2	CASSPRTRGDTQYF	TGTGCCAGCAGCCCCAGGACTAGAGGGGATACGCAGTATTTT
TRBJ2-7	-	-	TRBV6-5	CASWSFSAHYEQYF	TGTGCCAGCTGGAGCTTCTCAGCGCACTACGAGCAGTACTTC
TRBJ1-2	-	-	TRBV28	CATTRGRSGYGYTF	TGTGCCACCACCCGGGGGAGATCGGGCTATGGCTACACCTTC
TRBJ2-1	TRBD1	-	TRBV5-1	CASSDTGGTYNEQFF	TGCGCCAGCAGCGACACAGGGGGGACCTACAATGAGCAGTTCTTC
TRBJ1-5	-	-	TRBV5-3	CARSLDLRVRNQPQHF	TGTGCCAGAAGCTTGGATCTGAGGGTTCGCAATCAGCCCCAGCATTTT
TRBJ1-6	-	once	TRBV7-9	CASSLADSMAYNSPLHF	TGTGCCAGCAGCTTAGCGGACTCGATGGCCTATAATTCACCCCTCCACTTT
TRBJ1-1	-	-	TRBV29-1	CSVYRDGGRTEAFF	TGCAGCGTCTACCGAGACGGGGGTCGCACTGAAGCTTTCTTT
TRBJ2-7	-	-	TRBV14	CASSQDSGNEQYF	TGTGCCAGCAGCCAAGACTCGGGGAACGAGCAGTACTTC
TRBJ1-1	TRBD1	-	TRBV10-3	CAISGQGLNTEAFF	TGTGCCATCAGTGGACAGGGATTAAACACTGAAGCTTTCTTT
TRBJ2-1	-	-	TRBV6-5	CASSYLRGGRGNEQFF	TGTGCCAGCAGTTATCTGAGGGGGGGCCGTGGAAATGAGCAGTTCTTC
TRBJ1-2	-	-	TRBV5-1	CASSRGDGQSYSYTF	TGCGCCAGCAGCCGGGGGGACGGACAGAGTTATAGCTACACCTTC
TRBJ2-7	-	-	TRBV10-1	CASSLDTYYEQYF	TGCGCCAGCAGTCTCGACACCTACTACGAGCAGTACTTC
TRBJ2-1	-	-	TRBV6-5	CASSYGRGVINEQFF	TGTGCCAGCAGTTATGGCAGGGGGGTGATCAATGAGCAGTTCTTC
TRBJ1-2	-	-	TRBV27	CASSLRTVANGYTF	TGTGCCAGCAGTTTACGGACAGTAGCCAATGGCTACACCTTC
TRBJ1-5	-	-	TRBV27	CASVTGYSNQPQHF	TGTGCCAGCGTCACGGGGTATAGCAATCAGCCCCAGCATTTT
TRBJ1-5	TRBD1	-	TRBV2	CASGDRGLSNQPQHF	TGTGCCAGCGGAGACAGGGGGCTGAGCAATCAGCCCCAGCATTTT
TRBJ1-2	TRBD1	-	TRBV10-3	CAINMRDRGDYGYTF	TGTGCCATCAACATGAGGGACAGGGGAGACTATGGCTACACCTTC
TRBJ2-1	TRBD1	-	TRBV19	CASSRDRGHNEQFF	TGTGCCAGTAGTAGGGACAGGGGGCACAATGAGCAGTTCTTC
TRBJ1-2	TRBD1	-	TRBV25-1	CASSPTGAGYTF	TGTGCCAGCAGTCCAACAGGGGCGGGCTACACCTTC
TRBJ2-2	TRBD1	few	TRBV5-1	CAIRTTGANTGELFF	TGCGCCATCCGAACGACAGGGGCGAACACCGGGGAGCTGTTTTTT
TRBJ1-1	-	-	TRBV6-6	CASRPQGSTEAFF	TGTGCCAGCAGGCCGCAGGGGAGCACTGAAGCTTTCTTT
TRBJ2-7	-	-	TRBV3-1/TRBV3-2	CASSQDRREQYF	TGTGCCAGCAGCCAAGACCGTCGGGAGCAGTACTTC
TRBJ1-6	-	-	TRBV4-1	CASSPPRGIRDSPLHF	TGCGCCAGCAGCCCCCCACGGGGGATTAGGGATTCACCCCTCCACTTT
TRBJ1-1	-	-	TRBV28	CASSLAGVGTEAFF	TGTGCCAGCAGTCTAGCCGGGGTCGGAACTGAAGCTTTCTTT
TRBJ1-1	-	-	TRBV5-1	CASSLRANTEAFF	TGCGCCAGCAGCTTGCGAGCGAACACTGAAGCTTTCTTT
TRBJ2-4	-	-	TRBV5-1	CASSPEGPQNIQYF	TGCGCCAGCAGCCCGGAGGGCCCTCAAAACATTCAGTACTTC
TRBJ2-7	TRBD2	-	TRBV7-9	CASSLEGLAGNEQYF	TGTGCCAGCAGCTTAGAGGGGCTAGCGGGAAACGAGCAGTACTTC
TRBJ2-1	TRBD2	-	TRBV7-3	CASSQLAGRGWEQFF	TGTGCCAGCAGCCAACTAGCGGGCCGAGGATGGGAGCAGTTCTTC
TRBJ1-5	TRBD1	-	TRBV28	CASSPDRGIRQPQHF	TGTGCCAGCAGTCCCGACAGGGGGATACGTCAGCCCCAGCATTTT
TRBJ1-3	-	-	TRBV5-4	CASSSEVGSGNTIYF	TGTGCCAGCAGCTCGGAGGTGGGCTCTGGAAACACCATATATTTT
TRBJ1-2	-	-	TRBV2	CASSRRDYGYTF	TGTGCCAGCAGCAGACGGGACTATGGCTACACCTTC
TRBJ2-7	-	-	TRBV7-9	CASSVRGEQYF	TGTGCCAGCAGCGTGAGAGGGGAGCAGTACTTC
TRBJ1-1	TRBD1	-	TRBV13	CASSLDRENTEAFF	TGTGCCAGCAGCTTGGACAGGGAGAACACTGAAGCTTTCTTT
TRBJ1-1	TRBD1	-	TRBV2	CARRKGGLAEAFF	TGTGCCCGCAGGAAAGGGGGCCTCGCTGAAGCTTTCTTT
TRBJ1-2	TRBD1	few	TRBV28	CASTPPGQGGYGYTF	TGTGCCAGCACCCCTCCGGGACAGGGAGGGTATGGCTACACCTTC
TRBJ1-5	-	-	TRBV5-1	CASSLGTANQPQHF	TGCGCCAGCAGCTTGGGGACAGCTAATCAGCCCCAGCATTTT
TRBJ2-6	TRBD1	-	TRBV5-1	CASKLGTVSSGANVLTF	TGCGCCAGCAAGCTGGGGACAGTGAGCTCTGGGGCCAACGTCCTGACTTTC
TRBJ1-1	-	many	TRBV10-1	CASSESAVTEAFF	TGCGCCAGCAGTGAGTCGGCTGTGACTGAAGCTTTCTTT
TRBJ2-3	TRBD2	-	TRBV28	CASYSGGRTTDTQYF	TGTGCCAGCTACTCCGGCGGGAGAACCACAGATACGCAGTATTTT